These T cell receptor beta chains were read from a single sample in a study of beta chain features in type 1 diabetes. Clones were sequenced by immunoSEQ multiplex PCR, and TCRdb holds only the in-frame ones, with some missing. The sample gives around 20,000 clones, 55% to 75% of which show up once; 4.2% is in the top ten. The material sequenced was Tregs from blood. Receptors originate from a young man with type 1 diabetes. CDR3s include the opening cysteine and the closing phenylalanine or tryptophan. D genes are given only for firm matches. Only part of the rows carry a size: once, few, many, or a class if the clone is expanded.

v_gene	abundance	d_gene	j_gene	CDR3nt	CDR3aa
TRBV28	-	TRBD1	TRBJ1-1	TGTGCCAGCAGTTTGTGGACAGGAGGGAGAGCTGAAGCTTTCTTT	CASSLWTGGRAEAFF
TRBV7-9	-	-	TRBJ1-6	TGTGCCAGCAGCACCGGGACAAACAATTCACCCCTCCACTTT	CASSTGTNNSPLHF
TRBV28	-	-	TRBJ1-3	TGTGCCAGCAGTTTCAGGGCTGGAAACACCATATATTTT	CASSFRAGNTIYF
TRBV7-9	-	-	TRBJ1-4	TGTGCCAGCAGCTTAGCGGGGAATTGGGGGCATGAAAAACTGTTTTTT	CASSLAGNWGHEKLFF
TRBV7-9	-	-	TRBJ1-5	TGTGCCAGCAGTCTAGGGGGGGGTCCTGATCAGCCCCAGCATTTT	CASSLGGGPDQPQHF
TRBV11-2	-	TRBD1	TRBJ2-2	TGTGCCAGCAGCCCCTCGAGGGGGCCCGGGGAGCTGTTTTTT	CASSPSRGPGELFF
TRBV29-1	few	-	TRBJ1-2	TGCAGCGGCGTCCATAACTATGGCTACACCTTC	CSGVHNYGYTF
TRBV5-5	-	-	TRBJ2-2	TGTGCCAGCAGCTTGGTCCCAGGGAGGACCGGGGAGCTGTTTTTT	CASSLVPGRTGELFF
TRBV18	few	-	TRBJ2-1	TGTGCCAGCTCACCAAGGGAGTCAGGGGTCTATGAGCAGTTCTTC	CASSPRESGVYEQFF
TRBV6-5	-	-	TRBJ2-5	TGTGCCAGCAGTTACTCGAGGAGGCTTCAACAGACCCAGTACTTC	CASSYSRRLQQTQYF
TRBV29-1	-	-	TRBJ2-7	TGCAGCGTGGGAGTCGCCTACGAGCAGTACTTC	CSVGVAYEQYF
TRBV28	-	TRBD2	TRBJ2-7	TGTGCCAGCAGTTTCCGCGGGGGGGCCGGCGAGCAGTACTTC	CASSFRGGAGEQYF
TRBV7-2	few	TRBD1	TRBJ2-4	TGTGCCAGCAGCTTAGGAGGGGGCAGGTACATTCAGTACTTC	CASSLGGGRYIQYF
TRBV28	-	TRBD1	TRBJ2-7	TGTGCCAGCAGTTTACCCGGGACAGAATACGAGCAGTACTTC	CASSLPGTEYEQYF
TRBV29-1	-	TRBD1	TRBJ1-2	TGCAGCGTCACACAGGGGGTGTTCGATGGCTACACCTTC	CSVTQGVFDGYTF
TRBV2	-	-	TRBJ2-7	TGTGCCAGCAGGCAGATGGGGCAGGGTCTTCACGAGCAGTACTTC	CASRQMGQGLHEQYF
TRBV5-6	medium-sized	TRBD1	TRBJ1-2	TGTGCCAGCAGCTTGGGCAGGGGGCGCTTCTATGGCTACACCTTC	CASSLGRGRFYGYTF
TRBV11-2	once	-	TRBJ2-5	TGTGCCAGCAGCTTAGGTCTGGAGACCCAGTACTTC	CASSLGLETQYF
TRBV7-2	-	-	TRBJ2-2	TGTGCCAGCAGCTTATCTCCCACCGGGGAGCTGTTTTTT	CASSLSPTGELFF
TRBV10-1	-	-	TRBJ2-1	TGCGCCAGCAGTGAGTCGCCCAGGGAGCAGTTCTTC	CASSESPREQFF
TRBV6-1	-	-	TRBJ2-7	TGTGCCAGCAGTGAAAGGAGGGATGCCTACGAGCAGTACTTC	CASSERRDAYEQYF
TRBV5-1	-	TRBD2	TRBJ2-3	TGCGCCAGCAGCTTGGGACTAGCGGGATTTCTACATACGCAGTATTTT	CASSLGLAGFLHTQYF
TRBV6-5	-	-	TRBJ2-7	TGTGCCAGCAGTTACTCGCACGGGGGGCTGCTCGAGCAGTACTTC	CASSYSHGGLLEQYF
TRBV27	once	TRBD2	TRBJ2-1	TGTGCCAGCAGTTTATATAGAGCGGGAGGTTTGGGAAATGAGCAGTTCTTC	CASSLYRAGGLGNEQFF
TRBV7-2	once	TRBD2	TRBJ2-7	TGTGCCAGCAGCCAGGGACTAGCGGGAGGTTTCGACGAGCAGTACTTC	CASSQGLAGGFDEQYF
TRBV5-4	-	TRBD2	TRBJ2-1	TGTGCCAGCAGCTCAACTAGCGGGCCTTACAATGAGCAGTTCTTC	CASSSTSGPYNEQFF
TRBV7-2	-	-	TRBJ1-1	TGTGCCAGCAGCCCGCCGACAGGCTTGCCTTTCTTT	CASSPPTGLPFF
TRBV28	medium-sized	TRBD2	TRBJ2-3	TGTGCCAGCTCGAATCTCGGGGGGGGAAGCACAGATACGCAGTATTTT	CASSNLGGGSTDTQYF
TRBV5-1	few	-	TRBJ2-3	TGCGCCAGCAGTGGCCAGTTCACAGATACGCAGTATTTT	CASSGQFTDTQYF
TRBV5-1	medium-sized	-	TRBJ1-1	TGCGCCAGCAGCTCCGGGGTGCTGAACACTGAAGCTTTCTTT	CASSSGVLNTEAFF
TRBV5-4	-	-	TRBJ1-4	TGTGCCAGCGGAACCCCGGAGCGACTGTTTTTT	CASGTPERLFF
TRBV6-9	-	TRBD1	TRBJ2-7	TGTGCCGGACCAACTGGGGGACAGGGCGGTGCCTACGAGCAGTACTTC	CAGPTGGQGGAYEQYF
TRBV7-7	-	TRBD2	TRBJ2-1	TGTGCCAGCAGCTCGACCGGACTAGCGAGTGAGCAGTTCTTC	CASSSTGLASEQFF
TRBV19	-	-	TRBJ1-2	TGTGCCAGTAGTATTGCAGGGGTTCGTCATGGCTACACCTTC	CASSIAGVRHGYTF
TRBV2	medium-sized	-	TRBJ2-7	TGTGCCAGCGGGAGAGGCTCCTACGAGCAGTACTTC	CASGRGSYEQYF
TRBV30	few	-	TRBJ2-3	TGTGCCTGGAACGTATGGCCGATGCAGTATTTT	CAWNVWPMQYF
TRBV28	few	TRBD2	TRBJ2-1	TGTGCCAGCAGCCTTACTAGCGGGAGGGCTTCCTACAATGAGCAGTTCTTC	CASSLTSGRASYNEQFF
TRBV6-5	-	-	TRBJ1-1	TGTGCCAGCAGTCCGAGACTGAACCCTGAAGCTTTCTTT	CASSPRLNPEAFF
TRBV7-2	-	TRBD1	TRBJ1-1	TGTGCCAGCAGCTTGACAGGGGCGAACACTGAAGCTTTCTTT	CASSLTGANTEAFF
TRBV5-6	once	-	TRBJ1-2	TGTGCCAGCAGCCCTGCTCTAGAAGCTTATGGCTACACCTTC	CASSPALEAYGYTF
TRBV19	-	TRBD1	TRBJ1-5	TGTGCCAGTAGTATCCGGACAGGGGGAACAAAGCCCCAGCATTTT	CASSIRTGGTKPQHF
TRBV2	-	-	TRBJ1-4	TGTGCCAGCACCAGGGTTGAGGAAAAACTGTTTTTT	CASTRVEEKLFF
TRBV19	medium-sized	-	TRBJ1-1	TGTGCCAGTAGCCGACAGGTCGGCACTGAAGCTTTCTTT	CASSRQVGTEAFF
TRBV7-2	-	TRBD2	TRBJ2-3	TGTGCCAGCAGCTTAGGGACTAGCGGCACAGATACGCAGTATTTT	CASSLGTSGTDTQYF
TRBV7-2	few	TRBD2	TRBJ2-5	TGTGCCAGCAGCTTAGTGAGGGTCCCACTAGCGGGGGTCCCCCAGTACTTC	CASSLVRVPLAGVPQYF
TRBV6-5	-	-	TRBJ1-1	TGTGCCAGCAGTCCACCCGGGAGGACTGAAGCTTTCTTT	CASSPPGRTEAFF
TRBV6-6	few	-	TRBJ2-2	TGTGCCAGCAGTTACTCCGCGGGACGTAGCACCGGGGAGCTGTTTTTT	CASSYSAGRSTGELFF
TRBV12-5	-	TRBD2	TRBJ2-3	TGTGCTAGTGGTACTCAAGCCGGGCCCTACGGGGGGGGAGCGCAGTATTTT	CASGTQAGPYGGGAQYF